The clone carrying this T cell receptor (beta chain) appeared a few times. The sample comes from a study of T cells in Graves' hyperthyroidism and ophthalmopathy. V was cut by 7 bases and J by 3 bases, with 15 bases left in between. This CDR3 comprises 14 residues. Germline V gene sequence: CDR1 MDHEN, CDR2 SYDVKM. Each diagnosis drew on symptoms, thyroxine, TRAb, thyroid ultrasound and orbital computed tomography findings. Amplification of TCR beta CDR3 regions was performed using RNA transcripts as template. TCR CDR3 regions were first amplified by RT-PCR with HTBI primers. MiXCR was run by TCRdb on the multiplex PCR reads, yielding one entry per CDR3 protein. The sample includes more than 550,000 distinct CDR3 sequences, roughly 17% of them seen just once.

This clonotype was obtained from a man in his forties or fifties with Graves' hyperthyroidism. What was sequenced was blood. V gene TRBV28 combines with J gene TRBJ1-1, with D maybe TRBD1 (5 bases). The CDR3 loop is CASTRGGDYTEAFF. The CDR3 DNA follows: TGTGCCAGCACCCGGGGGGGTGACTACACTGAAGCTTTCTTT.